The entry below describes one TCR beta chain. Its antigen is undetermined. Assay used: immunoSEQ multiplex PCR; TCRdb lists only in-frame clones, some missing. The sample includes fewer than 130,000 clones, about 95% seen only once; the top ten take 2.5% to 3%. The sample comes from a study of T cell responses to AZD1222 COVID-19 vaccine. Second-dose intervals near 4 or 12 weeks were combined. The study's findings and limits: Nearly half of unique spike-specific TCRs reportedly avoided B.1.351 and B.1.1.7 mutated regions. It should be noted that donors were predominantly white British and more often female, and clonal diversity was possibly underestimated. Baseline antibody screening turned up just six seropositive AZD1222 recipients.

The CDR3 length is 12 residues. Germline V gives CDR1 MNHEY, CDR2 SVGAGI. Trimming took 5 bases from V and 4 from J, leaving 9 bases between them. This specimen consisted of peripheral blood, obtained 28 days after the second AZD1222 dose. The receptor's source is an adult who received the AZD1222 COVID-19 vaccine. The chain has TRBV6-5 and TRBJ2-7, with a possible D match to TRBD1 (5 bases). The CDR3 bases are TGTGCCAGCAGTAGGACATTTTACGAGCAGTACTTC. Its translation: CASSRTFYEQYF.